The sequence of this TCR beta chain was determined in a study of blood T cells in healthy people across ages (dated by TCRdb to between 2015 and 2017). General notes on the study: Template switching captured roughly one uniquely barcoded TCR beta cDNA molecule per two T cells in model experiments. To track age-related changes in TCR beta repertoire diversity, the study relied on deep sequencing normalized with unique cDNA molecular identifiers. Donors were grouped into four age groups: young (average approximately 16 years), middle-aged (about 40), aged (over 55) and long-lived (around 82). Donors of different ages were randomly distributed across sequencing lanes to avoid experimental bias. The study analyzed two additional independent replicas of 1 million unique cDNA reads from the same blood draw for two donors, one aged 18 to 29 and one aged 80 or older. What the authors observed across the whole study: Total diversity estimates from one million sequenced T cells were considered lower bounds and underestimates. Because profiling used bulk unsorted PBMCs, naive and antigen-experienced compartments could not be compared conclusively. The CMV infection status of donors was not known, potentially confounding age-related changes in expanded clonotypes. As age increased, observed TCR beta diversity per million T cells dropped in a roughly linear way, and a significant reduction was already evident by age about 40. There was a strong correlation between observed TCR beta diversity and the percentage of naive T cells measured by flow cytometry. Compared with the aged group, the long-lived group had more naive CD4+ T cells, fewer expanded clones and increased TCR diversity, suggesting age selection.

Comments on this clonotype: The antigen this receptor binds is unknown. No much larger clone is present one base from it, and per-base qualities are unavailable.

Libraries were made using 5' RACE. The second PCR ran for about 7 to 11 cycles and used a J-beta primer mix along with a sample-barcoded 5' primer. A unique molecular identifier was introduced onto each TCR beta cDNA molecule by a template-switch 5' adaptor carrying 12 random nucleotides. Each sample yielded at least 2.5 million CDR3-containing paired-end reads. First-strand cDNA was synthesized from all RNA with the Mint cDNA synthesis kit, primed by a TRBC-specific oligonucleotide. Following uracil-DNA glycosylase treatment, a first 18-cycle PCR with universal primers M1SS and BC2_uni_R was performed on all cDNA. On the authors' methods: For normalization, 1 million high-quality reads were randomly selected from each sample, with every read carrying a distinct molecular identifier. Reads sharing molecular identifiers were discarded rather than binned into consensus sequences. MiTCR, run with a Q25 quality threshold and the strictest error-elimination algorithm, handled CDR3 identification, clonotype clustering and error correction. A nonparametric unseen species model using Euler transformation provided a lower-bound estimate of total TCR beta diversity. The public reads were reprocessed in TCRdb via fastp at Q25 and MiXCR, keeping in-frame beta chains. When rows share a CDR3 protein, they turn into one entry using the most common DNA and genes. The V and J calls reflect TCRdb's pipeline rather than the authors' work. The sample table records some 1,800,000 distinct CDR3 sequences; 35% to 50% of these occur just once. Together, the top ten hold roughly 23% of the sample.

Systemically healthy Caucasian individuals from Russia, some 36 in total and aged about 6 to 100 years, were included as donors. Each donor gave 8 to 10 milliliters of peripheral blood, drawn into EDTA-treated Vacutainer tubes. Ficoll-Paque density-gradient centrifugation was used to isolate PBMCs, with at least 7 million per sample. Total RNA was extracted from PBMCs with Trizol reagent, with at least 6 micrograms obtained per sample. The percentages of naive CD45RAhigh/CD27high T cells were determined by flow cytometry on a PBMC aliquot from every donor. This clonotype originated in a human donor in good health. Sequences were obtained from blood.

The nucleotide sequence is TGTGCCAGCAGCCTTCCAGGGATCGGCTACGAGCAGTACTTC. Protein translation: CASSLPGIGYEQYF. Recombination joined TRBV7-8 with TRBJ2-7; tentative D gene TRBD1, with 5 bases matching. Its CDR3 holds 14 amino acids, cysteine through phenylalanine. Of all the DNA, just the CDR3 is kept, 42 bases in frame from base 1. As encoded in the germline V gene, CDR1 is SGHVS while CDR2 is FQNEAQ. Trimming costs V 5 bases and J 3 bases, and their ends lie 14 bases apart.